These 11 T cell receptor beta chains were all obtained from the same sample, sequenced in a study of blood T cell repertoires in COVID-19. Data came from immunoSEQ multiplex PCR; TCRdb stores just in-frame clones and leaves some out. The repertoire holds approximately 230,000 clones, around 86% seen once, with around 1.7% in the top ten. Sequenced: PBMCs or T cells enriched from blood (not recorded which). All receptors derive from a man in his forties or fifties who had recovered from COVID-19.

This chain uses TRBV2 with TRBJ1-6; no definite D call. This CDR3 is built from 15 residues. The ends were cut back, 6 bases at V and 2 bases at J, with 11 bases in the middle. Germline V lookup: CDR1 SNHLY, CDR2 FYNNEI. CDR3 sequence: CASSTRFPYNSPLHF. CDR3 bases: TGTGCCAGCAGCACGAGGTTCCCCTATAATTCACCCCTCCACTTT.

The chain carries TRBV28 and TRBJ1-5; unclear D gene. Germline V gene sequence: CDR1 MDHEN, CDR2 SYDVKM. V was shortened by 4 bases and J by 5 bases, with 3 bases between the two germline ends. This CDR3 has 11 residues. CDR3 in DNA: TGTGCCAGCAGTTCCTATCAGCCCCAGCATTTT. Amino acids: CASSSYQPQHF. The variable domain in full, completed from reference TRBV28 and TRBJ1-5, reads DVKVTQSSRYLVKRTGEKVFLECVQDMDHENMFWYRQDPGLGLRLIYFSYDVKMKEKGDIPEGYSVSREKKERFSLILESASTNQTSMYLCASSSYQPQHFGDGTRLSIL.

In nucleotides, the CDR3 is TGCGCCAGCAGCCAGGGACTAGCGGGATATGAGCAGTTCTTC. Translated, it gives CASSQGLAGYEQFF. V gene TRBV5-1 combines with J gene TRBJ2-1, with 13 positions matching TRBD2. The CDR3 extends over 14 amino acids. Looked up from germline, CDR1 is SGHRS and CDR2 is YFSETQ. V dropped 4 bases and J dropped 8; count of bases not matched to a gene: 3. Supplemented by reference TRBV5-1 and TRBJ2-1, the full variable domain reads KAGVTQTPRYLIKTRGQQVTLSCSPISGHRSVSWYQQTPGQGLQFLFEYFSETQRNKGNFPGRFSGRQFSNSRSEMNVSTLELGDSALYLCASSQGLAGYEQFFGPGTRLTVL.

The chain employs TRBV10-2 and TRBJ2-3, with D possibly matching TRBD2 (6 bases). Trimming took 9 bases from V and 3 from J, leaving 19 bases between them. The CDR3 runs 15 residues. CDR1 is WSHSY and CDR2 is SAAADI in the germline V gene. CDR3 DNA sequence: TGCGCCAGTAAAAGAATGCGGGGCCCAACAGATACGCAGTATTTT. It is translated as CASKRMRGPTDTQYF.

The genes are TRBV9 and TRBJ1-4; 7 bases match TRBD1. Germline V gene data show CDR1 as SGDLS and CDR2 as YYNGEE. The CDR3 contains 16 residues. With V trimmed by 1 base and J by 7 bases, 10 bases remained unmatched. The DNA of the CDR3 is TGTGCCAGCAGCGTATCCCCGGGACAGAAGTCTGAAAAACTGTTTTTT. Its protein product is CASSVSPGQKSEKLFF.

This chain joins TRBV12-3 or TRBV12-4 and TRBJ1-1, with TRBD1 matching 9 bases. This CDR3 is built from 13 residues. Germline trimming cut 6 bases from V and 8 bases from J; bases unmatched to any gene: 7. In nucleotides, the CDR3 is TGTGCCAGCAGCGTGGACAGGGGAGGGGAAGCTTTCTTT. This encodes CASSVDRGGEAFF.

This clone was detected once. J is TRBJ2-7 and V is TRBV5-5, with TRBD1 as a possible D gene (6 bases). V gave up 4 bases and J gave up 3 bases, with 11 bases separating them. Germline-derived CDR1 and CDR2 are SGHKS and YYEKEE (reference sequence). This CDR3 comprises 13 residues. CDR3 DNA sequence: TGTGCCAGCAGCCGGACAGCGTTCTACGAGCAGTACTTC. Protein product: CASSRTAFYEQYF.

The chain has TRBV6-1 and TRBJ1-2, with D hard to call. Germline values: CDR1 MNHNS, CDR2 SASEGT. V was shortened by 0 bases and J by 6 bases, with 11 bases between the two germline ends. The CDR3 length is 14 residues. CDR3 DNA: TGTGCCAGCAGTGAAGCGGTACGCGCCGATGGCTACACCTTC. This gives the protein CASSEAVRADGYTF.

The CDR3 DNA reads as TGTGCCAGCAGCCAAGCGGGACATTCCTACAATGAGCAGTTCTTC. It codes for CASSQAGHSYNEQFF. V usage is TRBV3-1 (or the pseudogene TRBV3-2) and J usage is TRBJ2-1; D might be TRBD1 (6 bases). V lost 1 base, J lost 1 base, and 8 bases lay in between. Germline lookup yields CDR1 LGHDT and CDR2 YNNKEL (reference sequence). The CDR3 has 15 residues.

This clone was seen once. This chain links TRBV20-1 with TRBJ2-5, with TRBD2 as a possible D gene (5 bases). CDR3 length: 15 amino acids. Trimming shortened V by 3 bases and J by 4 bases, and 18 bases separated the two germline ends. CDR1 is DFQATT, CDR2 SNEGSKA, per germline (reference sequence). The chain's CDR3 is CSASLSSPRGETQYF. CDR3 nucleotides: TGCAGTGCTAGTCTGTCTTCCCCTCGGGGAGAGACCCAGTACTTC.

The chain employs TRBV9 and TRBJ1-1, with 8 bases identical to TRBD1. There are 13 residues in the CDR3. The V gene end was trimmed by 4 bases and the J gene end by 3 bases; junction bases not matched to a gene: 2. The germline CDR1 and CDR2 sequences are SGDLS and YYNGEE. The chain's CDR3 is CASSMDRDTEAFF. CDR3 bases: TGTGCCAGCAGCATGGACAGGGACACTGAAGCTTTCTTT.